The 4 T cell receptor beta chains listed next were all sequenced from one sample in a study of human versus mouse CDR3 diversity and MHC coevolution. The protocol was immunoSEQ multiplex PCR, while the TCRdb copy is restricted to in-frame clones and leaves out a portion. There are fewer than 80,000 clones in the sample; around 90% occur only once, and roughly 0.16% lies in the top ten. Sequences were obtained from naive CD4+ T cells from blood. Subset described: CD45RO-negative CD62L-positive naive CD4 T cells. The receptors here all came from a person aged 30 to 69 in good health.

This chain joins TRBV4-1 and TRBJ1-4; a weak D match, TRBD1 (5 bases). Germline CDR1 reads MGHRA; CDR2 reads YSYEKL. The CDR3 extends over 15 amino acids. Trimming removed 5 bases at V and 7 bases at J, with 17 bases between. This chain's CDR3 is CASSGSGTSGEKLFF. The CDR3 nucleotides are TGCGCCAGCAGCGGTAGCGGGACCTCGGGTGAAAAACTGTTTTTT.

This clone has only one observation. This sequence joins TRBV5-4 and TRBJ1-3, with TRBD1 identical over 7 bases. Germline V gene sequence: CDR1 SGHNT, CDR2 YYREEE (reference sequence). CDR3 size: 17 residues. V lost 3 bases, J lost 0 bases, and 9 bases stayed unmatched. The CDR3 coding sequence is TGTGCCAGCAGCTCGTCTAAAGGGGACAGCTCTGGAAACACCATATATTTT. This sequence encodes CASSSSKGDSSGNTIYF. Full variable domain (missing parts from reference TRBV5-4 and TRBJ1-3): ETGVTQSPTHLIKTRGQQVTLRCSSQSGHNTVSWYQQALGQGPQFIFQYYREEENGRGNFPPRFSGLQFPNYSSELNVNALELDDSALYLCASSSSKGDSSGNTIYFGEGSWLTVV.

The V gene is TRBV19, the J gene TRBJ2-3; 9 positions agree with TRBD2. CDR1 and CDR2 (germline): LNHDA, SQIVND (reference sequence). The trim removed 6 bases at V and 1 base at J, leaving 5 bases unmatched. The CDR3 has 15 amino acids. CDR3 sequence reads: CASRDIAGGTDTQYF. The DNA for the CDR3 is TGTGCCAGTAGGGATATAGCGGGAGGCACAGATACGCAGTATTTT.

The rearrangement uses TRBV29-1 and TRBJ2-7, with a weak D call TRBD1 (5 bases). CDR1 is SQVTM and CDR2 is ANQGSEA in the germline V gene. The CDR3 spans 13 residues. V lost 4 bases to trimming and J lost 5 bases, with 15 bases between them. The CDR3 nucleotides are TGCAGCGTTGCTAGACAGAGTACTAACGAGCAGTACTTC. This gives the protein CSVARQSTNEQYF.